The 26 T cell receptor beta chains presented below share a single source sample, sequenced in a study of blood T cell repertoires in COVID-19. The repertoire was sequenced with immunoSEQ multiplex PCR; TCRdb's copy has only in-frame clones and lacks some. The repertoire includes roughly 200,000 clones, approximately 80% of them detected once, and around 7% sits in the top ten. Specimen: peripheral blood. All receptors derive from a woman between 40 and 50 years old with COVID-19, enrolled during active disease.

This chain joins TRBV4-1 and TRBJ1-1; D might be TRBD1 (5 bases). Germline CDR1 MGHRA, CDR2 YSYEKL. The CDR3 spans 13 residues. Trimming removed 6 bases at V and 4 bases at J, with 12 bases between. Here the CDR3 reads CASSNMGGTEAFF. CDR3 coding DNA: TGCGCCAGCAGTAACATGGGGGGCACTGAAGCTTTCTTT.

The rearrangement uses TRBV6-5 and TRBJ2-1, with D tentatively TRBD2 (6 bases). Trimming stripped 5 bases from V and 1 base from J, with 12 bases between. The germline V gene has CDR1 MNHEY and CDR2 SVGAGI. The CDR3 is 15 amino acids. The CDR3 DNA follows: TGTGCCAGCAGTCTACTAAGCGGGTCCTACAATGAGCAGTTCTTC. This sequence encodes CASSLLSGSYNEQFF.

CDR3 nucleotide sequence: TGTGCCAGCAGCTTATTTCTAGCGGGAGCCGAGCAGTACTTC. It codes for CASSLFLAGAEQYF. V gene TRBV7-2 combines with J gene TRBJ2-7; 10 nucleotides line up with TRBD2. The CDR3 has 14 amino acids. V was pared by 2 bases and J by 6 bases, with 4 bases of the junction left unmatched. Germline-derived CDR1 and CDR2 are SGHTA and FQGNSA.

This rearrangement joins TRBV28 to TRBJ2-7; possibly TRBD2 for D (5 bases). Trimming removed 5 bases at V and 5 bases at J, with 10 bases between. This CDR3 has 12 residues. Germline V gene data show CDR1 as MDHEN and CDR2 as SYDVKM. For the CDR3, the DNA is TGTGCCAGCAGTCTCGGGATAAACGAGCAGTACTTC. Translating gives CASSLGINEQYF.

The chain uses TRBV28 and TRBJ2-1, with D uncertain. Trimming pared 4 bases from V and 7 bases from J, leaving 20 bases between. This CDR3 is built from 16 residues. CDR1 and CDR2 from the germline V gene are MDHEN and SYDVKM. The CDR3 spells CASSSHGAPTENEQFF. CDR3 coding DNA: TGTGCCAGCAGTTCGCACGGCGCGCCCACGGAGAATGAGCAGTTCTTC. Together with reference TRBV28 and TRBJ2-1, the CDR3 gives the full variable domain: DVKVTQSSRYLVKRTGEKVFLECVQDMDHENMFWYRQDPGLGLRLIYFSYDVKMKEKGDIPEGYSVSREKKERFSLILESASTNQTSMYLCASSSHGAPTENEQFFGPGTRLTVL.

This chain connects TRBV28 to TRBJ2-7, with TRBD2 matching 7 bases. V was clipped by 5 bases and J by 5 bases; unmatched bases: 21. The germline V gene has CDR1 MDHEN and CDR2 SYDVKM. The CDR3 consists of 18 residues. This CDR3 is CASSLNWGGRGSPNEQYF. The CDR3 bases are TGTGCCAGCAGTCTAAACTGGGGGGGTCGCGGGAGTCCCAACGAGCAGTACTTC.

The chain recombines TRBV5-1 with TRBJ2-2, with D perhaps matching TRBD1 (5 bases). The germline V gene encodes CDR1 SGHRS and CDR2 YFSETQ. CDR3 length: 15 amino acids. V was cut by 0 bases and J by 0 bases, with 6 bases left in between. Here the CDR3 DNA reads TGCGCCAGCAGCTTGGACAGGCCGAACACCGGGGAGCTGTTTTTT. Protein sequence: CASSLDRPNTGELFF.

The chain uses TRBV4-1 and TRBJ2-7; 7 bases match TRBD2. Germline V gives CDR1 MGHRA, CDR2 YSYEKL. V lost 4 bases, J lost 5 bases, and 8 bases stayed unmatched. The CDR3 runs 14 residues. CDR3 sequence reads: CASSLLVTSDEQYF. The DNA for the CDR3 is TGCGCCAGCAGCCTTCTGGTTACTAGCGACGAGCAGTACTTC.

The chain employs TRBV27 and TRBJ2-1; possibly TRBD1 for D (5 bases). The CDR3 loop spans 14 amino acids. V lost 4 bases, J lost 5 bases, and 12 bases lay in between. Germline-derived CDR1 and CDR2 are MNHEY and SMNVEV (reference sequence). For the CDR3, the DNA is TGTGCCAGCAGTTACCAGGGTCCCCACAATGAGCAGTTCTTC. This gives the protein CASSYQGPHNEQFF.

A few counts support this clone. This chain links TRBV24-1 with TRBJ1-2; D gene ambiguous. Trimming took off 4 bases at V and 7 bases at J, with 6 bases between the two ends. Germline V gene data show CDR1 as KGHDR and CDR2 as SFDVKD. This CDR3 is built from 11 residues. CDR3 sequence (DNA): TGTGCCACCAGTGAGGCGGGTGGCTACACCTTC. Amino acid sequence: CATSEAGGYTF.

This chain links TRBV5-1 with TRBJ2-7, with TRBD2 identical over 8 bases. V lost 4 bases to trimming and J lost 6 bases; unmatched junction nucleotides: 12. The CDR3 extends over 15 amino acids. Germline assignment: CDR1 SGHRS and CDR2 YFSETQ. The CDR3 bases are TGCGCCAGCAGCCTTAATAGCGGGGTTGCGGGCGAGCAGTACTTC. Its translation is CASSLNSGVAGEQYF.

This clone was detected many times. The V gene is TRBV11-2, the J gene TRBJ2-7; 12 bases are shared with TRBD2. The CDR3 runs 16 residues. Germline values: CDR1 SGHAT, CDR2 FQNNGV. The CDR3 reads CARPTSGGHPTYEQYF. CDR3 bases: TGTGCTCGTCCCACTAGCGGGGGGCACCCCACCTACGAGCAGTACTTC.

The chain is built from TRBV9 and TRBJ1-2; D may be TRBD1 (6 bases). CDR1 is SGDLS and CDR2 is YYNGEE in the germline V gene. The CDR3 is 14 amino acids. V was trimmed by 0 bases and J by 6 bases, leaving 12 bases between them. CDR3 nucleotides: TGTGCCAGCAGCGTAGGTACAGGGAAGGATGGCTACACCTTC. Translation: CASSVGTGKDGYTF.

This clone was seen only a few times. The chain recombines TRBV5-3 with TRBJ1-4, with TRBD1 as a possible D gene (5 bases). TRBV5-3 has ORF status, its function being uncertain. V was clipped by 9 bases and J by 0 bases, with 12 bases between them. The CDR3 is 14 amino acids. CDR3 in amino acids: CATRQGTTNEKLFF. CDR3 DNA: TGTGCCACTCGGCAGGGCACAACTAATGAAAAACTGTTTTTT.

V is TRBV5-1 and J is TRBJ1-6; D call uncertain. The germline gives CDR1 SGHRS, CDR2 YFSETQ. The CDR3 loop spans 15 amino acids. V was shortened by 6 bases and J by 3 bases, with 13 bases between the two germline ends. The CDR3 protein is CASTKELVYNSPLHF. The CDR3, as DNA: TGCGCCAGCACCAAAGAGCTTGTCTATAATTCACCCCTCCACTTT.

The gene calls are TRBV6-4 and TRBJ1-1, with 8 bases identical to TRBD1. The CDR3 spans 16 residues. Trimming at V came to 5 bases and at J to 1 base, leaving 9 bases not matched to a gene. Germline V gives CDR1 MRHNA, CDR2 SNTAGT. The CDR3 sequence is CASSHRTGTGNTEAFF. Here the CDR3 DNA reads TGTGCCAGCAGTCATAGAACCGGGACAGGGAACACTGAAGCTTTCTTT.

V gene TRBV12-3 or TRBV12-4 combines with J gene TRBJ2-7; TRBD1 agrees at 8 bases. The junction had 4 bases not matched to a gene; V was cut back by 6 bases and J by 6 bases. This CDR3 region has 12 residues. CDR3 amino acids: CASRRTGTEQYF. The CDR3 nucleotides are TGTGCCAGCAGAAGGACAGGGACCGAGCAGTACTTC.

The chain joins TRBV5-8 to TRBJ2-7; a weak D match, TRBD2 (5 bases). The V and J ends lost 1 base and 0 bases respectively, with 11 bases between them. Germline lookup yields CDR1 SGHTS and CDR2 YDEGEE. CDR3 size: 15 residues. Here the CDR3 DNA reads TGTGCCAGCAGCTTGTCGCGGGTCAGCTCCTACGAGCAGTACTTC. Protein sequence: CASSLSRVSSYEQYF.

This clone was picked up one time. The chain links TRBV2 to TRBJ2-3, with 9 bases that match TRBD2. Germline V CDR1 and CDR2: SNHLY, FYNNEI. V dropped 10 bases and J dropped 3; count of bases not matched to a gene: 5. The CDR3 length is 13 residues. CDR3 region: CAIFAGGTDTQYF. DNA of the CDR3: TGTGCCATCTTCGCGGGAGGGACAGATACGCAGTATTTT.

The chain carries TRBV12-5 and TRBJ2-3; 7 bases are shared with TRBD1. Germline CDR1 and CDR2: LGHNT and FRNRAP. This CDR3 is built from 16 residues. Trimming took 5 bases from V and 1 from J; bases not matched to a gene: 9. This CDR3 reads CASGQRTGGGTDTQYF. CDR3 sequence (DNA): TGTGCTAGTGGTCAACGGACAGGTGGGGGCACAGATACGCAGTATTTT.

The chain carries TRBV11-3 and TRBJ1-5; D is possibly TRBD1 (6 bases). Germline V lookup: CDR1 SGHNT, CDR2 YENEEA. Trimming pared 1 base from V and 3 bases from J, leaving 16 bases between. This CDR3 is built from 17 residues. CDR3 DNA sequence: TGTGCCAGCAGCTTAGCTGCAGGGGTGGGTGTCAATCAGCCCCAGCATTTT. As protein: CASSLAAGVGVNQPQHF.

V is TRBV19 and J is TRBJ2-1, with a possible D match to TRBD2 (5 bases). Germline V CDR1 and CDR2: LNHDA, SQIVND (reference sequence). CDR3 size: 14 residues. V gave up 8 bases and J gave up 0 bases, with 11 bases separating them. CDR3 region: CASRMAGSYNEQFF. Here the CDR3 DNA reads TGTGCCAGTCGAATGGCGGGCTCCTACAATGAGCAGTTCTTC.

This sequence joins TRBV7-8 and TRBJ1-5; D unresolved. This CDR3 has 15 amino acids. Germline CDR1 SGHVS, CDR2 FQNEAQ. The V end was cut by 2 bases, the J end by 2 bases, with 10 bases between. CDR3 region: CASSLSGARNQPQHF. CDR3 DNA sequence: TGTGCCAGCAGCTTATCAGGTGCGCGCAATCAGCCCCAGCATTTT.

Concerning this clone: Distinct nucleotide sequences in the sample also encode this CDR3. The CDR3 spells CASSAGNTEAFF. The CDR3 nucleotides are TGTGCCAGCAGCGCGGGGAACACTGAAGCTTTCTTT. The rearrangement links TRBV7-3 to TRBJ1-1; no clear D gene. Looked up from germline, CDR1 is SGHTA and CDR2 is FQGTGA. Trimming removed 5 bases from V and 1 base from J, with 5 bases in between. CDR3 length equals 12 residues.

This chain connects TRBV19 to TRBJ1-1; 8 nucleotides align to TRBD1. Trimming took 3 bases from V and 1 from J; bases not matched to a gene: 1. This CDR3 is built from 14 residues. CDR1 LNHDA and CDR2 SQIVND come from the germline V gene (reference sequence). Written as DNA, the CDR3 is TGTGCCAGTAGTATTACAGGGGGGAACACTGAAGCTTTCTTT. Encoded protein: CASSITGGNTEAFF.

This chain uses TRBV6-5 with TRBJ1-3, with D tentatively TRBD1 (5 bases). Trimming removed 3 bases at V and 3 bases at J, with 12 bases between. The CDR3 totals 15 residues. The germline V gene encodes CDR1 MNHEY and CDR2 SVGAGI. The CDR3 sequence: CASSYSGLGGNTIYF. The CDR3 DNA sequence: TGTGCCAGCAGTTATTCAGGGCTAGGTGGAAACACCATATATTTT.